These 10 T cell receptor beta chains were all obtained from the same sample, sequenced in a study of T-cell memory formation after mild COVID-19. TCRdb re-called the 5' RACE reads with MiXCR, one entry per CDR3 protein. Here the sample spans about half a million distinct CDR3 sequences, about 18% being singletons. What was sequenced was PBMCs or a T cell subset sorted from them (not recorded which). Source of these receptors: an adult woman who had mild COVID-19 (a few samples of this study predate the infection). Cell type and time point are not known.

This clonotype was counted a few times. The chain is built from TRBV5-1 and TRBJ2-5; 10 bases line up with TRBD2. The CDR3 spans 16 residues. The V segment lost 7 bases and the J segment 5 bases; nucleotides outside the gene matches: 14. The germline V gene has CDR1 SGHRS and CDR2 YFSETQ. The CDR3 is CASWRGLLAGEETQYF. The DNA of the CDR3 is TGCGCCAGCTGGAGGGGGCTCCTAGCGGGGGAGGAGACCCAGTACTTC.

This clonotype came up a few times. J is TRBJ2-1 and V is TRBV23-1, with 8 bases aligning to TRBD1. TRBV23-1 is known as an ORF, though its function is uncertain. J gave up 2 bases and V 4 bases, and 7 bases lay outside the gene matches. The CDR3 covers 16 residues. The CDR3: CASSPPTGVTYNEQFF. The CDR3 DNA sequence: TGCGCCAGCAGTCCCCCGACAGGGGTAACCTACAATGAGCAGTTCTTC.

This clonotype has a handful of counts. The chain employs TRBV19 and TRBJ2-1; the D gene is possibly TRBD2 (5 bases). V was shortened by 6 bases and J by 5 bases, with 14 bases between the two germline ends. There are 14 residues in the CDR3. Germline loops: CDR1 LNHDA, CDR2 SQIVND (reference sequence). The CDR3 DNA is TGTGCCAGTAGATGGGAGCCAGCCAACAATGAGCAGTTCTTC. This translates into CASRWEPANNEQFF.

This clonotype was counted only a few times. The chain has TRBV4-1 and TRBJ1-2; 9 bases are shared with TRBD1. V was pared by 4 bases and J by 0 bases, with 9 bases of the junction left unmatched. The CDR3 extends over 17 amino acids. Germline CDR1 is MGHRA and CDR2 is YSYEKL. The CDR3 region has the DNA TGCGCCAGCAGCCTTACTGAAAGACAGGGGGCTAACTATGGCTACACCTTC. Amino acid sequence: CASSLTERQGANYGYTF.

This clonotype has more than one count but fewer than ten. The rearrangement joins TRBV5-1 to TRBJ2-7; D unclear. Germline V gene data show CDR1 as SGHRS and CDR2 as YFSETQ. The CDR3 runs 14 residues. Trimming pared 0 bases from V and 0 bases from J, leaving 7 bases between. CDR3 nucleotides: TGCGCCAGCAGCTTGGTTCTATACTCCTACGAGCAGTACTTC. This translates into CASSLVLYSYEQYF.

This clonotype was seen more than once but under ten times. The V and J genes are TRBV12-3 or TRBV12-4 and TRBJ2-1, with no clear D. The V and J ends lost 3 bases and 0 bases respectively, with 9 bases between them. This CDR3 contains 15 residues. CDR3 protein: CASSFIVPSYNEQFF. In nucleotides, the CDR3 is TGTGCCAGCAGTTTTATAGTCCCCTCCTACAATGAGCAGTTCTTC.

This sequence joins TRBV12-5 and TRBJ2-1; D gene uncertain. The CDR3 is 14 amino acids. Germline CDR1 is LGHNT and CDR2 is FRNRAP. Between the trimmed V and J ends, which lost 11 bases and 0 bases, there was a span of 14 bases. Here the CDR3 DNA reads TGTGCTTCCCAGCACACGAGCTCCTACAATGAGCAGTTCTTC. Translated: CASQHTSSYNEQFF.

This clonotype was counted a few times. The DNA for the CDR3 is TGCAGCGCCCCGACTAGCGGGAGAGAGACCCAGTACTTC. Protein product: CSAPTSGRETQYF. The chain carries TRBV29-1 and TRBJ2-5, with 12 bases aligning to TRBD2. J was trimmed by 4 bases and V by 7 bases; bases with no gene match: 4. CDR3 length: 13 amino acids. CDR1 and CDR2 (germline): SQVTM, ANQGSEA.

This clonotype has only a few counts. The rearrangement links TRBV27 to TRBJ2-5; 11 bases line up with TRBD1. In germline, CDR1 is MNHEY, CDR2 SMNVEV (reference sequence). V shed 5 bases and J 2 bases; nucleotides not matched to a gene: 7. The CDR3 is 16 amino acids. DNA for the CDR3: TGTGCCAGCAGTGGCGGACAGGGGGCTTCTCAAGAGACCCAGTACTTC. Translation: CASSGGQGASQETQYF.

The chain uses TRBV29-1 and TRBJ2-5; 10 nucleotides match TRBD2. The germline CDR1 and CDR2 sequences are SQVTM and ANQGSEA. The trim removed 6 bases at V and 2 bases at J, leaving 6 bases unmatched. The CDR3 runs to 14 residues. DNA of the CDR3: TGCAGCGTAGTTAGGACTAGCGGACAAGAGACCCAGTACTTC. The encoded protein is CSVVRTSGQETQYF.